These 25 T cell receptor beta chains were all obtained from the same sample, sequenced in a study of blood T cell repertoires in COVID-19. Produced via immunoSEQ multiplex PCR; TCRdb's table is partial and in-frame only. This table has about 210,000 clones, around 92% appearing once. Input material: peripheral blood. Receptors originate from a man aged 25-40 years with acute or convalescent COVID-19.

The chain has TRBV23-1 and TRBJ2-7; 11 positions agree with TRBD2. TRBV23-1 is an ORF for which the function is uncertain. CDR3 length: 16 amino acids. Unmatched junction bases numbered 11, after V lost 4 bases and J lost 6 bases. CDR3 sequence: CASSPLHSGRVPEQYF. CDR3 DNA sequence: TGCGCCAGCAGTCCTCTACATAGCGGGAGGGTCCCCGAGCAGTACTTC.

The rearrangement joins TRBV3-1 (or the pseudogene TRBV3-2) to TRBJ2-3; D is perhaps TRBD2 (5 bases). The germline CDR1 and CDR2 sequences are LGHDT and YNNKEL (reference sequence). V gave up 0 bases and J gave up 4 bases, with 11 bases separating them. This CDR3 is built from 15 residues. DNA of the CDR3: TGTGCCAGCAGCCAAGAAGGTGGGCGGGCAGATACGCAGTATTTT. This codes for CASSQEGGRADTQYF.

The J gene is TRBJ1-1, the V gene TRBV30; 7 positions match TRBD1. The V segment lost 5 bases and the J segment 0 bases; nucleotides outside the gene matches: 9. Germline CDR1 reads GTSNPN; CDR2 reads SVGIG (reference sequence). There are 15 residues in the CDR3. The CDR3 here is CAWVRGQYMNTEAFF. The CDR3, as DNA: TGTGCCTGGGTCCGGGGACAGTACATGAACACTGAAGCTTTCTTT.

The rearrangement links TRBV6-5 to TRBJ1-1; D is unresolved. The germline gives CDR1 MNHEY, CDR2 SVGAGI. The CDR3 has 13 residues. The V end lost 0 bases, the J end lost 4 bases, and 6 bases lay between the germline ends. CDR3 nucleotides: TGTGCCAGCAGTTACTCGACTCCCACTGAAGCTTTCTTT. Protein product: CASSYSTPTEAFF.

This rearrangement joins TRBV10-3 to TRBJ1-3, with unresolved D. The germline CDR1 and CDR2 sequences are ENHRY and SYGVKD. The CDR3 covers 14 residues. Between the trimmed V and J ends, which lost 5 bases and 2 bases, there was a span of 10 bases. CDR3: CAISSAAAGNTIYF. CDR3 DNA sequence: TGTGCCATCAGTTCCGCTGCAGCTGGAAACACCATATATTTT.

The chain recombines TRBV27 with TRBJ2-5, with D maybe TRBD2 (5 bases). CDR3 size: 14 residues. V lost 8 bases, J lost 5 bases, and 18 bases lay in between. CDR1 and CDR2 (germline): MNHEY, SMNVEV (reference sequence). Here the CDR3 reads CASCRGGRGETQYF. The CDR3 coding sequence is TGTGCCAGCTGCCGGGGTGGGAGAGGGGAGACCCAGTACTTC.

The CDR3 loop reads CASSDRVSYGYTF. Written as DNA, the CDR3 is TGTGCCAGCAGCGACAGGGTCAGCTATGGCTACACCTTC. The chain couples TRBV5-4 to TRBJ1-2; 7 bases map to TRBD1. The CDR3 length is 13 residues. V was clipped by 4 bases and J by 4 bases; unmatched bases: 4. Germline V gene lookup returns CDR1 SGHNT and CDR2 YYREEE (reference sequence).

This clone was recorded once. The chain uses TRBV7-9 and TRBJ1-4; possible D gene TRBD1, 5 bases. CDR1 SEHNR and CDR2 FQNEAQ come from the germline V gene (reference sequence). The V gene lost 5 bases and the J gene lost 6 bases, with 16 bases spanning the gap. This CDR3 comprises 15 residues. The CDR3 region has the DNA TGTGCCAGCAGCACAAGACAGATCCGCGATGAAAAACTGTTTTTT. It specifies CASSTRQIRDEKLFF.

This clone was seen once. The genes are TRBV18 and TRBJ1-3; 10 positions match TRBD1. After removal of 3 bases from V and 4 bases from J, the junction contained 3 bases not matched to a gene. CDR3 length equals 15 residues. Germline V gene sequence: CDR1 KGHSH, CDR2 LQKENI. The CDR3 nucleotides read TGTGCCAGCTCACCGACAGGGGGCGAGGGAAACACCATATATTTT. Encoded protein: CASSPTGGEGNTIYF.

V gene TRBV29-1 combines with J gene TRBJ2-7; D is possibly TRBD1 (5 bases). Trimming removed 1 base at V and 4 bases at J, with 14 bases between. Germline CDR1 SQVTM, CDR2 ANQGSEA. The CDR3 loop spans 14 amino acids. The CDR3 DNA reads TGCAGCGTTGAAGGTCAGGGTGGAACGTACGAGCAGTACTTC. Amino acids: CSVEGQGGTYEQYF.

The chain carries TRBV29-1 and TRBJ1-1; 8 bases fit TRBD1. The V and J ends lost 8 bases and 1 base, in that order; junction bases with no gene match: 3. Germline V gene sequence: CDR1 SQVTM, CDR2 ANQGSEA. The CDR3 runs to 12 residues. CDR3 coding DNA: TGCAGCACAGGACAGGGGAACACTGAAGCTTTCTTT. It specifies CSTGQGNTEAFF.

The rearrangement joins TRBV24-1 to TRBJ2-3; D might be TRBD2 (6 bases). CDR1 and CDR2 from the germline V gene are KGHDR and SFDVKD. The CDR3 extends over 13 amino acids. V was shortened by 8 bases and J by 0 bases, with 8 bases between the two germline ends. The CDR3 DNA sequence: TGTGCCACCAACGCGGGAAGCACAGATACGCAGTATTTT. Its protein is CATNAGSTDTQYF.

DNA of the CDR3: TGTGCCACCAGTCGGGACAGTTACAATGAGCAGTTCTTC. Protein product: CATSRDSYNEQFF. This chain connects TRBV24-1 to TRBJ2-1; 7 bases line up with TRBD1. Germline V CDR1 and CDR2: KGHDR, SFDVKD. The trim removed 6 bases at V and 4 bases at J, leaving 2 bases unmatched. CDR3 length: 13 residues.

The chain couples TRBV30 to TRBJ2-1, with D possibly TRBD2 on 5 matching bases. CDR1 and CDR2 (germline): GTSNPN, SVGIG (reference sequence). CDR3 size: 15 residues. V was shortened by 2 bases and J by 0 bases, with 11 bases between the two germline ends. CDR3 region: CAWSYGGYSYNEQFF. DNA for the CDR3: TGTGCCTGGAGTTATGGCGGGTACTCCTACAATGAGCAGTTCTTC.

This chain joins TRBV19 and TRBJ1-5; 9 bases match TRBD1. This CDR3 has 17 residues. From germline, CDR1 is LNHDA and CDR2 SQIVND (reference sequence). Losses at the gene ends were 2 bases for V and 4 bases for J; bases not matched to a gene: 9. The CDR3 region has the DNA TGTGCCAGTAGTATACTACAGGGGGCCGGTTTTAATCAGCCCCAGCATTTT. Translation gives CASSILQGAGFNQPQHF.

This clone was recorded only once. The CDR3 DNA follows: TGTGCCAGCAGCCCTCGAACAGGGCCCCAGCATTTT. Encoded protein: CASSPRTGPQHF. The chain carries TRBV3-1 (or the pseudogene TRBV3-2) and TRBJ1-5, with a possible D match to TRBD1 (5 bases). This CDR3 comprises 12 residues. Trimming removed 4 bases at V and 9 bases at J, with 10 bases between. Germline loops: CDR1 LGHDT, CDR2 YNNKEL (reference sequence).

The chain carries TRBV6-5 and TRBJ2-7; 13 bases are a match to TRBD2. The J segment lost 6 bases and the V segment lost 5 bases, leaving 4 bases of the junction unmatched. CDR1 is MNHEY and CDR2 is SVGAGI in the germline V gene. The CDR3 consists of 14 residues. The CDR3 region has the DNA TGTGCCAGCAGTCGGACTAGCGGGAGTACCGAGCAGTACTTC. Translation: CASSRTSGSTEQYF.

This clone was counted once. The CDR3 nucleotides read TGTGCCAGCAGTGACTCGGCAGGGGCAGATACGCAGTATTTT. It codes for CASSDSAGADTQYF. The gene calls are TRBV6-4 and TRBJ2-3; TRBD1 might be the D (6 bases). The ends were cut back, 0 bases at V and 4 bases at J, with 8 bases in the middle. CDR1 MRHNA and CDR2 SNTAGT come from the germline V gene. This CDR3 region has 14 residues.

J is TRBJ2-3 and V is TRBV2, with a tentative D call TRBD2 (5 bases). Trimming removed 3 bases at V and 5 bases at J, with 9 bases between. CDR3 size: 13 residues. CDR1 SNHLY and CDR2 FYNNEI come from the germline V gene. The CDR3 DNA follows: TGTGCCAGCAGTGAGGGCCGGGGAGATACGCAGTATTTT. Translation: CASSEGRGDTQYF. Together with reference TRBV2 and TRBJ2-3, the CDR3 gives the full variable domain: EPEVTQTPSHQVTQMGQEVILRCVPISNHLYFYWYRQILGQKVEFLVSFYNNEISEKSEIFDDQFSVERPDGSNFTLKIRSTKLEDSAMYFCASSEGRGDTQYFGPGTRLTVL.

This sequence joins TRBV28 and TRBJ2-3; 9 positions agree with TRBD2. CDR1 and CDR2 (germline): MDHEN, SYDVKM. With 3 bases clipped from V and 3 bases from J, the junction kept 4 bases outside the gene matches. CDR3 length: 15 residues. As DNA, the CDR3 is TGTGCCAGCAGTTTTAGCGGGAGTCCGACAGATACGCAGTATTTT. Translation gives CASSFSGSPTDTQYF.

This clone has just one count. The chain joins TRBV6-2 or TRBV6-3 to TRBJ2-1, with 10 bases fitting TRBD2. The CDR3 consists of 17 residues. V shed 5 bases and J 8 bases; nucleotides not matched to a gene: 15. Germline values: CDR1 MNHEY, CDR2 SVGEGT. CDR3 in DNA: TGTGCCAGCAGTCCCAGCCCAGGCCTAGCGGGAGACTATGAGCAGTTCTTC. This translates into CASSPSPGLAGDYEQFF.

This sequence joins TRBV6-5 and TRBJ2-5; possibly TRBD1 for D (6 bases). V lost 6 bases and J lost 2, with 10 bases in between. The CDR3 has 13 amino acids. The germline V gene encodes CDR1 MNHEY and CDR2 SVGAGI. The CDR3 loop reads CASRKGDQETQYF. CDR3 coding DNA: TGTGCCAGCAGAAAGGGGGATCAAGAGACCCAGTACTTC.

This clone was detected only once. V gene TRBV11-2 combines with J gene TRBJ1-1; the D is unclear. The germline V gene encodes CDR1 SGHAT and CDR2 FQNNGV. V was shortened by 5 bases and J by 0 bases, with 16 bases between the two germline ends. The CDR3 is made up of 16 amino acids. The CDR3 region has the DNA TGTGCCAGCAGCCAAACCCGGGCGGGGATGAACACTGAAGCTTTCTTT. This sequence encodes CASSQTRAGMNTEAFF.

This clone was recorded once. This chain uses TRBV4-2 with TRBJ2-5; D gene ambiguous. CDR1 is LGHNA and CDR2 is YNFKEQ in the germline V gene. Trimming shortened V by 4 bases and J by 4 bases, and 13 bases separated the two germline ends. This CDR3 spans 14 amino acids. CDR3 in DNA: TGTGCCAGCAGCCTAGACCAGACGGGAGAGACCCAGTACTTC. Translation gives CASSLDQTGETQYF.

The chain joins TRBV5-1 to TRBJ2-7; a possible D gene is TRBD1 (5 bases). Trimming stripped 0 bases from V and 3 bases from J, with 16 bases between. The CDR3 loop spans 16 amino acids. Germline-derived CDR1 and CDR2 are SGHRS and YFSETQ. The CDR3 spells CASSLDGSTVRYEQYF. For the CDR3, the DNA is TGCGCCAGCAGCTTGGATGGGTCGACAGTCCGCTACGAGCAGTACTTC.